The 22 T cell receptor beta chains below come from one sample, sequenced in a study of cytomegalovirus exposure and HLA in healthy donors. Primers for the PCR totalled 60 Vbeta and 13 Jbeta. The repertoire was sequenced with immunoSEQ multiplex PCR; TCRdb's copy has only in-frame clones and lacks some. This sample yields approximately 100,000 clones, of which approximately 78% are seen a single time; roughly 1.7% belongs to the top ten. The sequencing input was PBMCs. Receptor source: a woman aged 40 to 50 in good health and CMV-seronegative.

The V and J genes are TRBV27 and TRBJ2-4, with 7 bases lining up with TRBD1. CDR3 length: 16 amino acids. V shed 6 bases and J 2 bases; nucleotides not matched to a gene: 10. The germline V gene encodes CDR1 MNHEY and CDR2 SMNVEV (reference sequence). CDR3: CASRPRQGGPKNIQYF. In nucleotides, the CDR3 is TGTGCCAGCAGGCCGCGACAGGGTGGACCCAAAAACATTCAGTACTTC.

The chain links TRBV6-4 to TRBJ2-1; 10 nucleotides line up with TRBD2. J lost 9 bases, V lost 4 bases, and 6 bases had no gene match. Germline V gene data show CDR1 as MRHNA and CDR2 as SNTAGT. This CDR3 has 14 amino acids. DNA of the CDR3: TGTGCCAGCAGTGTTGCAGCGGGAGGGAGTGAGCAGTTCTTC. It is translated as CASSVAAGGSEQFF.

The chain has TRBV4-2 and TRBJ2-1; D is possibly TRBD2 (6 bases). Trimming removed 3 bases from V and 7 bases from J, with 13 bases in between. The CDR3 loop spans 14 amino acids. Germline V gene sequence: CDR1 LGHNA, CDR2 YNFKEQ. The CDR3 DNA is TGTGCCAGCAGCCAGGGGGGTTTATTGAATGAGCAGTTCTTC. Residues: CASSQGGLLNEQFF.

The CDR3 loop is CASRRPGLDSYNEQFF. The CDR3 DNA reads TGTGCCAGCAGGCGACCGGGACTAGACTCCTACAATGAGCAGTTCTTC. This chain joins TRBV7-2 and TRBJ2-1; 8 nucleotides agree with TRBD2. Trimming took 6 bases from V and 0 from J; bases not matched to a gene: 7. The CDR3 consists of 16 residues. Germline assignment: CDR1 SGHTA and CDR2 FQGNSA.

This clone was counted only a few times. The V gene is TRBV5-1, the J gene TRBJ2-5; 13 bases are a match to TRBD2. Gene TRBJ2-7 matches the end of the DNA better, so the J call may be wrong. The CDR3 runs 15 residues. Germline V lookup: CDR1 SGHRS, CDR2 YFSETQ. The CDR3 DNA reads TGCGCCAGCAGCAGGAGGACTAGCGGGGGCAACGAGCAGTACTTC. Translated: CASSRRTSGGNEQYF.

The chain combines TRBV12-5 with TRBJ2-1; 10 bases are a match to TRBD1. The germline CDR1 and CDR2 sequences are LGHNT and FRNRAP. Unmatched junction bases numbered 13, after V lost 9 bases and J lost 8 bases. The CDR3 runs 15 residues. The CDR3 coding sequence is TGTGCTAGCCTCTCGGGACAGGGGATGGACGATGAGCAGTTCTTC. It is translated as CASLSGQGMDDEQFF.

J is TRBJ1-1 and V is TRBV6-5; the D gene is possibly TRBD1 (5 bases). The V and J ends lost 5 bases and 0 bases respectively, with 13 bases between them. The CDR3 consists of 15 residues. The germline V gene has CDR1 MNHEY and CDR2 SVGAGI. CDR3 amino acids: CASSTQVVLNTEAFF. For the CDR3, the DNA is TGTGCCAGCAGTACACAGGTTGTACTGAACACTGAAGCTTTCTTT.

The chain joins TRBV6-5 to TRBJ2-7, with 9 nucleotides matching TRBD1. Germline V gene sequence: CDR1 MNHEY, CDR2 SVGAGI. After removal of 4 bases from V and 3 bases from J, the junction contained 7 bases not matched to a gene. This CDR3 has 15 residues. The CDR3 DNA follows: TGTGCCAGCAGTTCCCGAGGGACAGGGAACTACGAGCAGTACTTC. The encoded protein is CASSSRGTGNYEQYF.

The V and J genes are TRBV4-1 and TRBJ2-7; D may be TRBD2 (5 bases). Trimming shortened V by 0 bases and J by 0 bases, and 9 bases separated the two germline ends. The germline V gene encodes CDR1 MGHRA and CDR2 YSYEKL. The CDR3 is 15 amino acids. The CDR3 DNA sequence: TGCGCCAGCAGCCAAGAAGCGGAGAGCTCCTACGAGCAGTACTTC. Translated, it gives CASSQEAESSYEQYF.

In nucleotides, the CDR3 is TGTGCCAGCAGCCTATCTTACAGGGCAGTTGGGGAGGGCTACACCTTC. Its protein is CASSLSYRAVGEGYTF. This chain uses TRBV7-2 with TRBJ1-2; TRBD1 might be the D (6 bases). The length of the CDR3 is 16 residues. The germline V gene encodes CDR1 SGHTA and CDR2 FQGNSA. With 5 bases removed from V and 8 bases from J, the gap between germline ends came to 24 bases.

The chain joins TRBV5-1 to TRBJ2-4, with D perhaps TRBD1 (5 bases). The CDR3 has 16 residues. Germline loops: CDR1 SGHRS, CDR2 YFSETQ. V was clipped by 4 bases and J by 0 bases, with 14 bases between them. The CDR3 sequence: CASSTGHGTAKNIQYF. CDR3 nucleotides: TGCGCCAGCAGCACTGGACACGGCACAGCCAAAAACATTCAGTACTTC.

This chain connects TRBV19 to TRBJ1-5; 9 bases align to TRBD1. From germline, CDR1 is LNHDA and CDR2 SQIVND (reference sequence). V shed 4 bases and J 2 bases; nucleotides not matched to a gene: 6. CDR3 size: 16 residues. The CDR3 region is CASSTTGGRGNQPQHF. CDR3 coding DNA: TGTGCCAGTAGTACAACAGGGGGCAGGGGCAATCAGCCCCAGCATTTT.

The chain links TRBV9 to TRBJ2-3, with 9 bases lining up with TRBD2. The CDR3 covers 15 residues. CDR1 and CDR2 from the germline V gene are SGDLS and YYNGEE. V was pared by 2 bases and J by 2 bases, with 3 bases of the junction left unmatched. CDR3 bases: TGTGCCAGCAGCGTTGCGGGAGGGTACACAGATACGCAGTATTTT. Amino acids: CASSVAGGYTDTQYF.

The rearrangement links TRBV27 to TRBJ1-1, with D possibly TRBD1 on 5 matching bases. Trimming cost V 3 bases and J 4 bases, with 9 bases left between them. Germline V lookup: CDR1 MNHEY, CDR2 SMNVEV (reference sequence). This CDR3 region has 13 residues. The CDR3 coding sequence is TGTGCCAGCAGTTTTTGGGGCCCCACTGAAGCTTTCTTT. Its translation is CASSFWGPTEAFF.

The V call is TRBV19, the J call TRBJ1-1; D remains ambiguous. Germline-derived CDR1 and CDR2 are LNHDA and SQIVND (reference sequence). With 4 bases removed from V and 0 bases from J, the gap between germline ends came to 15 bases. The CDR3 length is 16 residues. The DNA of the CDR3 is TGTGCCAGTAGTACCCCAGCGGGCCACCTGAACACTGAAGCTTTCTTT. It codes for CASSTPAGHLNTEAFF.

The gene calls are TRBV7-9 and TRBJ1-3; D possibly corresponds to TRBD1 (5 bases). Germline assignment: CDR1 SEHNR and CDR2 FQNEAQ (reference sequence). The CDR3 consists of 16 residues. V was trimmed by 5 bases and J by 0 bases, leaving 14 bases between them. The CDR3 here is CASSRQLFSSGNTIYF. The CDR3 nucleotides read TGTGCCAGCAGCCGACAGTTATTTAGCTCTGGAAACACCATATATTTT.

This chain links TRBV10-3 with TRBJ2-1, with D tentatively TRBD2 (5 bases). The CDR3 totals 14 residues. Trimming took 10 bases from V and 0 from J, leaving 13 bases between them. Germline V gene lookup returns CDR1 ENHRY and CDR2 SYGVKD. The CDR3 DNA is TGTGCCACCACGGACTCCAGCTCCTACAATGAGCAGTTCTTC. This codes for CATTDSSSYNEQFF.

In DNA, the CDR3 is TGTGCCAGCAGTGAAGCCCCCGGGACTAGAGAGTTCTTC. Its protein product is CASSEAPGTREFF. This chain uses TRBV6-1 with TRBJ2-1; 8 positions agree with TRBD2. CDR1 and CDR2 from the germline V gene are MNHNS and SASEGT. Trimming took 0 bases from V and 14 from J; bases not matched to a gene: 6. The CDR3 runs 13 residues.

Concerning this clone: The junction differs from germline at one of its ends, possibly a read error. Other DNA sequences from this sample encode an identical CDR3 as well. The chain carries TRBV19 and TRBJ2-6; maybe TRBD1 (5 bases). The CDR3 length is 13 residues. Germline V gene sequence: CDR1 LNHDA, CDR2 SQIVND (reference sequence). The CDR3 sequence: CASSYSGANVLTF. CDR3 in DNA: TGTGCCAGTTCGTACTCTGGGGCTAACGTCCTGACTTTC. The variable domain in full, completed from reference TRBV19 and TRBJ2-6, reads DGGITQSPKYLFRKEGQNVTLSCEQNLNHDAMYWYRQDPGQGLRLIYYSQIVNDFQKGDIAEGYSVSREKKESFPLTVTSAQKNPTAFYLCASSYSGANVLTFGAGSRLTVL.

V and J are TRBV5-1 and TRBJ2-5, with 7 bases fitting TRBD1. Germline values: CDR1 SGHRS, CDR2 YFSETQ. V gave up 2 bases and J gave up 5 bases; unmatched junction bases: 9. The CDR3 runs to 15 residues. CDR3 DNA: TGCGCCAGCAGCTTTAGACAGGGCGTTCCTGAGACCCAGTACTTC. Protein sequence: CASSFRQGVPETQYF.

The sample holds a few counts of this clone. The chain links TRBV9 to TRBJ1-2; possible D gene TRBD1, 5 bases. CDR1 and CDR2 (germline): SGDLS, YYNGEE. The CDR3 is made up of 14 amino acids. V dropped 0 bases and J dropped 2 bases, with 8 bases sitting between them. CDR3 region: CASSVGGDNYGYTF. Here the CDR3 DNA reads TGTGCCAGCAGCGTAGGCGGGGACAACTATGGCTACACCTTC. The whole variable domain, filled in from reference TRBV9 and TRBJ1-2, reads DSGVTQTPKHLITATGQRVTLRCSPRSGDLSVYWYQQSLDQGLQFLIQYYNGEERAKGNILERFSAQQFPDLHSELNLSSLELGDSALYFCASSVGGDNYGYTFGSGTRLTVV.

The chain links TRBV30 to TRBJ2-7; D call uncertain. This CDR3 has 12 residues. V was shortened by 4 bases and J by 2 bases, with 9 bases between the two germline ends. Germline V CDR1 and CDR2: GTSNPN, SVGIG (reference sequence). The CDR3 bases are TGTGCCTGGACGGTTTCCCCCTACGAGCAGTACTTC. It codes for CAWTVSPYEQYF.